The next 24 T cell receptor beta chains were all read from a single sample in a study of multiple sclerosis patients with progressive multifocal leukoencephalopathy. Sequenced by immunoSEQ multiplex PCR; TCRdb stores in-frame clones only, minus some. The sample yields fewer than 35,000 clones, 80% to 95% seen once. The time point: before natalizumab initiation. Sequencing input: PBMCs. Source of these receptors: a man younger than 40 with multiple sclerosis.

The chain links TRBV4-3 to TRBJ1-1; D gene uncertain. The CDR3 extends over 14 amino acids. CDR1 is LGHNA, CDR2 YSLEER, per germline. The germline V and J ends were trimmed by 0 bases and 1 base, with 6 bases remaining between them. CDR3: CASSQDLWNTEAFF. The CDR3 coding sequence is TGCGCCAGCAGCCAAGATCTCTGGAACACTGAAGCTTTCTTT.

This CDR3 reads CASSVETSPPTDTQYF. The CDR3 DNA reads as TGTGCCAGCAGCGTAGAAACTAGCCCCCCCACAGATACGCAGTATTTT. The chain carries TRBV9 and TRBJ2-3; TRBD2 might be the D (6 bases). The CDR3 has 16 amino acids. Trimming left V 0 bases short and J 2 bases short, with 13 bases between. Germline V gene data show CDR1 as SGDLS and CDR2 as YYNGEE.

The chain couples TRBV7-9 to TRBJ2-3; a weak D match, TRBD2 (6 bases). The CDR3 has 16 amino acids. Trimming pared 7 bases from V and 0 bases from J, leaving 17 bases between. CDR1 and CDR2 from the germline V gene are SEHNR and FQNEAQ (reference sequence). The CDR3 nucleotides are TGTGCCAGCACCTATCCCGGGACTTCTAGCACAGATACGCAGTATTTT. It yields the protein CASTYPGTSSTDTQYF. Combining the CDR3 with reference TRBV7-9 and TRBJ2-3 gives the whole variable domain DTGVSQNPRHKITKRGQNVTFRCDPISEHNRLYWYRQTLGQGPEFLTYFQNEAQLEKSRLLSDRFSAERPKGSFSTLEIQRTEQGDSAMYLCASTYPGTSSTDTQYFGPGTRLTVL.

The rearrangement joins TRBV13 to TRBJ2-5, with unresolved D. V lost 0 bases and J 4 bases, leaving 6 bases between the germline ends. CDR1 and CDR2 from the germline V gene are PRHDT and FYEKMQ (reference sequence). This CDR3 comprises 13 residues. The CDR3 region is CASSLGSLETQYF. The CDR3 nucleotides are TGTGCCAGCAGCTTAGGCAGCCTAGAGACCCAGTACTTC.

CDR3 protein: CASSIGTNYGYTF. The CDR3 nucleotides are TGCGCCAGCAGTATCGGAACTAACTATGGCTACACCTTC. The chain carries TRBV10-1 and TRBJ1-2; D remains ambiguous. Germline V gene sequence: CDR1 WNHNN, CDR2 SYGVQD (reference sequence). This CDR3 comprises 13 residues. Deletions cut 5 bases from V and 0 bases from J, with 7 bases between.

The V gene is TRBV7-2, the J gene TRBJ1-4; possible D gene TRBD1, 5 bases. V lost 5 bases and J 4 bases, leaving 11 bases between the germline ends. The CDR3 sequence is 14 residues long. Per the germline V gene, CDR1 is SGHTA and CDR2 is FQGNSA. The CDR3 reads CASSQDRFNEKLFF. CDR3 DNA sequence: TGTGCCAGCAGCCAAGACAGATTTAATGAAAAACTGTTTTTT. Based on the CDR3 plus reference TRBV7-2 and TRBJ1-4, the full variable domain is GAGVSQSPSNKVTEKGKDVELRCDPISGHTALYWYRQSLGQGLEFLIYFQGNSAPDKSGLPSDRFSAERTGGSVSTLTIQRTQQEDSAVYLCASSQDRFNEKLFFGSGTQLSVL.

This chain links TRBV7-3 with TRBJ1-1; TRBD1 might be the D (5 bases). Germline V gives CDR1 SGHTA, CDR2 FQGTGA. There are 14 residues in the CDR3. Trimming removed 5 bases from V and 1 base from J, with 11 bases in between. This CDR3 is CASSPGTRNTEAFF. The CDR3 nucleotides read TGTGCCAGCAGCCCGGGGACGAGGAACACTGAAGCTTTCTTT.

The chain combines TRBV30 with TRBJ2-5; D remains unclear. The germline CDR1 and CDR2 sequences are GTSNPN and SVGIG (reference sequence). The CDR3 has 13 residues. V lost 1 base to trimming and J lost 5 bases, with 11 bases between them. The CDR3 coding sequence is TGTGCCTGGAGTGGGGTGGAAAGGGAGACCCAGTACTTC. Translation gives CAWSGVERETQYF.

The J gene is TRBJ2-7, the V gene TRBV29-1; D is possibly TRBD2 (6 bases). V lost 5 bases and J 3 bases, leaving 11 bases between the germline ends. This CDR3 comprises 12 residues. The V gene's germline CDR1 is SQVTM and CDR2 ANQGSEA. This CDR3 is CSVTTSDYEQYF. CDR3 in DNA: TGCAGCGTTACGACTAGTGACTACGAGCAGTACTTC.

CDR3 amino acids: CASSRSTRTTDTQYF. The CDR3 DNA reads as TGTGCCAGCAGCCGATCGACGAGAACTACAGATACGCAGTATTTT. The genes are TRBV2 and TRBJ2-3; no clear D. Germline CDR1 and CDR2: SNHLY and FYNNEI. The ends were cut back, 6 bases at V and 3 bases at J, with 16 bases in the middle. The CDR3 length is 15 residues.

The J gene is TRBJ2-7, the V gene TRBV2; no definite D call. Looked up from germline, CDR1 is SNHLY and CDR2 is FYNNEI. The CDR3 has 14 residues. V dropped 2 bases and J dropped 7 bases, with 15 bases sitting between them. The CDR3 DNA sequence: TGTGCCAGCAGTGAAAGTGGACCGACGGAGGAGCAGTACTTC. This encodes CASSESGPTEEQYF.

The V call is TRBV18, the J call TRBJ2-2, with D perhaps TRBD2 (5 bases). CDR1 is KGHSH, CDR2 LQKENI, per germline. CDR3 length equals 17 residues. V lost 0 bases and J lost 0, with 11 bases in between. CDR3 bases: TGTGCCAGCTCACCACCGGCGGACTCTACGAACACCGGGGAGCTGTTTTTT. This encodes CASSPPADSTNTGELFF.

This CDR3 is CASSQDLRTVIGELFF. CDR3 bases: TGCGCCAGCAGCCAAGATCTTCGGACAGTGATCGGGGAGCTGTTTTTT. This chain links TRBV4-3 with TRBJ2-2; D may be TRBD1 (6 bases). Germline values: CDR1 LGHNA, CDR2 YSLEER. This CDR3 spans 16 amino acids. V was clipped by 0 bases and J by 7 bases, with 15 bases between them.

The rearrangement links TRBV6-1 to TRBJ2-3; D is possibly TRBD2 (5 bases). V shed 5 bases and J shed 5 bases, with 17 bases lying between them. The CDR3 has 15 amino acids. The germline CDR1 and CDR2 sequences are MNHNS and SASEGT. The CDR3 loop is CASSQRTYGEDTQYF. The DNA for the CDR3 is TGTGCCAGCAGTCAGCGGACCTACGGCGAAGATACGCAGTATTTT.

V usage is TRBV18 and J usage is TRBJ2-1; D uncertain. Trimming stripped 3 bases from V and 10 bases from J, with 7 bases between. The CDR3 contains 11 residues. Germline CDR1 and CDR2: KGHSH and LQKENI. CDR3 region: CASSPAGEQFF. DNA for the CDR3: TGTGCCAGCTCACCGGCCGGGGAGCAGTTCTTC.

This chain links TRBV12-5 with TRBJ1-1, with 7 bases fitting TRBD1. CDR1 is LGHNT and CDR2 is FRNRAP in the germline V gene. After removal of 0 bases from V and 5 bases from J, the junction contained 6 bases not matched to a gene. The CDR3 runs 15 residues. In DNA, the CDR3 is TGTGCTAGTGGTTTGGTTTACAGGGGATCTACTGAAGCTTTCTTT. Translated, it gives CASGLVYRGSTEAFF. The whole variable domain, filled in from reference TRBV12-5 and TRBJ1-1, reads DARVTQTPRHKVTEMGQEVTMRCQPILGHNTVFWYRQTMMQGLELLAYFRNRAPLDDSGMPKDRFSAEMPDATLATLKIQPSEPRDSAVYFCASGLVYRGSTEAFFGQGTRLTVV.

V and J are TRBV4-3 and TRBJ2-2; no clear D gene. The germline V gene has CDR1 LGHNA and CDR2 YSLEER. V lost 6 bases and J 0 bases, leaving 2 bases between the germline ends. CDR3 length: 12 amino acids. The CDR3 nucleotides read TGCGCCAGCAGGACGAACACCGGGGAGCTGTTTTTT. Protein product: CASRTNTGELFF.

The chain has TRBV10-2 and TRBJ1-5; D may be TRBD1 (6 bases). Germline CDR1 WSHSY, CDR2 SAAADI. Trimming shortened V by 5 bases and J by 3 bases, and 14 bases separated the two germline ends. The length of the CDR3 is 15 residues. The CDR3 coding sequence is TGCGCCAGCAGTCGGACAGCGTATTCCAATCAGCCCCAGCATTTT. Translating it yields CASSRTAYSNQPQHF.

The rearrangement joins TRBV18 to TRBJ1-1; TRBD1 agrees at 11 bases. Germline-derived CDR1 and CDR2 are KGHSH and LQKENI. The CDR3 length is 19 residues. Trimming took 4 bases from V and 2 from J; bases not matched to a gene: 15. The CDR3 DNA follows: TGTGCCAGCTCACGGGCGATCCGGACAGGGGGCCGGGTAAACACTGAAGCTTTCTTT. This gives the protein CASSRAIRTGGRVNTEAFF.

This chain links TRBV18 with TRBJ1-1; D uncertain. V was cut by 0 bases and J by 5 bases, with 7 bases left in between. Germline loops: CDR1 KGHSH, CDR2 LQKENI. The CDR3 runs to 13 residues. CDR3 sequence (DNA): TGTGCCAGCTCACCACCGGGTGGGACTGAAGCTTTCTTT. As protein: CASSPPGGTEAFF. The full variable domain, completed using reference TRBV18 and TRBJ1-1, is NAGVMQNPRHLVRRRGQEARLRCSPMKGHSHVYWYRQLPEEGLKFMVYLQKENIIDESGMPKERFSAEFPKEGPSILRIQQVVRGDSAAYFCASSPPGGTEAFFGQGTRLTVV.

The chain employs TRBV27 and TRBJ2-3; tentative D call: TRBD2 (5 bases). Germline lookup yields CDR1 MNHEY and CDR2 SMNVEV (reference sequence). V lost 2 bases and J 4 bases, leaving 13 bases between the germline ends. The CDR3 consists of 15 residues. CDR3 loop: CASSLVSSRADTQYF. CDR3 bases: TGTGCCAGCAGTTTAGTATCTAGCCGGGCAGATACGCAGTATTTT.

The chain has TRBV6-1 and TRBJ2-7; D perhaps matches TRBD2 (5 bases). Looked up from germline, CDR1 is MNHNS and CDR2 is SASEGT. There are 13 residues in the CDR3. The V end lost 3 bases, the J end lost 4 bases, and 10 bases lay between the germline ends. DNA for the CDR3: TGTGCCAGCAGTGATGACTACTTTTACGAGCAGTACTTC. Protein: CASSDDYFYEQYF.

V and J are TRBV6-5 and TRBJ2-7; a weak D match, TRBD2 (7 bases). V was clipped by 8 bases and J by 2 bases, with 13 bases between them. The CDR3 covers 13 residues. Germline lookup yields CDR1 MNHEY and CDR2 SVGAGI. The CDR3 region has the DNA TGTGCCAGCCGGGGGGCAGGCACCTACGAGCAGTACGTC. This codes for CASRGAGTYEQYV.

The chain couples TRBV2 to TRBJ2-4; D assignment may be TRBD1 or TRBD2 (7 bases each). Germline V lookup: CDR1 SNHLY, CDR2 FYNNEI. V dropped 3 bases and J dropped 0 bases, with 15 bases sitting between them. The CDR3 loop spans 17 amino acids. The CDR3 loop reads CASSDLQGGRAKNIQYF. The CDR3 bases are TGTGCCAGCAGTGACTTGCAGGGGGGGAGAGCCAAAAACATTCAGTACTTC.